This T cell receptor beta chain was sequenced during a study of T cells after yellow fever vaccination. Study results and caveats: Within FACS-sorted repertoires, abundant clonotypes contaminating from the bulk population could be present. In post-booster samples, most primary-vaccination clones reappeared (around 95% CD4, roughly 88% CD8). The secondary response was weaker but peaked faster, day 5 versus 15.

UMIs were added to TCR cDNA along with a universal primer site when it was made by 5'RACE template switching. TCRdb itself ran the 5' RACE reads through MiXCR, one entry per CDR3 protein. The data show roughly 190,000 distinct CDR3 sequences, approximately 10% seen once. This clonotype has more than one count but fewer than ten. As yet, its antigen is unknown. The CDR3 runs 16 residues. Germline V gene data show CDR1 as LGHDT and CDR2 as YNNKEL (reference sequence). V dropped 0 bases and J dropped 3 bases, with 15 bases sitting between them. This TCR was sampled from a man aged 18 to 29 who received the YFV17D yellow fever vaccine. The chain carries TRBV3-1 and TRBJ2-7, with D perhaps TRBD1 (6 bases). The sequencing used CD8+ T cells sorted from PBMCs, collected 15 days after the yellow fever booster vaccination. The CDR3 coding sequence is TGTGCCAGCAGCCAAGAACCTAAACAGGGTTACTACGAGCAGTACTTC. Protein sequence: CASSQEPKQGYYEQYF.